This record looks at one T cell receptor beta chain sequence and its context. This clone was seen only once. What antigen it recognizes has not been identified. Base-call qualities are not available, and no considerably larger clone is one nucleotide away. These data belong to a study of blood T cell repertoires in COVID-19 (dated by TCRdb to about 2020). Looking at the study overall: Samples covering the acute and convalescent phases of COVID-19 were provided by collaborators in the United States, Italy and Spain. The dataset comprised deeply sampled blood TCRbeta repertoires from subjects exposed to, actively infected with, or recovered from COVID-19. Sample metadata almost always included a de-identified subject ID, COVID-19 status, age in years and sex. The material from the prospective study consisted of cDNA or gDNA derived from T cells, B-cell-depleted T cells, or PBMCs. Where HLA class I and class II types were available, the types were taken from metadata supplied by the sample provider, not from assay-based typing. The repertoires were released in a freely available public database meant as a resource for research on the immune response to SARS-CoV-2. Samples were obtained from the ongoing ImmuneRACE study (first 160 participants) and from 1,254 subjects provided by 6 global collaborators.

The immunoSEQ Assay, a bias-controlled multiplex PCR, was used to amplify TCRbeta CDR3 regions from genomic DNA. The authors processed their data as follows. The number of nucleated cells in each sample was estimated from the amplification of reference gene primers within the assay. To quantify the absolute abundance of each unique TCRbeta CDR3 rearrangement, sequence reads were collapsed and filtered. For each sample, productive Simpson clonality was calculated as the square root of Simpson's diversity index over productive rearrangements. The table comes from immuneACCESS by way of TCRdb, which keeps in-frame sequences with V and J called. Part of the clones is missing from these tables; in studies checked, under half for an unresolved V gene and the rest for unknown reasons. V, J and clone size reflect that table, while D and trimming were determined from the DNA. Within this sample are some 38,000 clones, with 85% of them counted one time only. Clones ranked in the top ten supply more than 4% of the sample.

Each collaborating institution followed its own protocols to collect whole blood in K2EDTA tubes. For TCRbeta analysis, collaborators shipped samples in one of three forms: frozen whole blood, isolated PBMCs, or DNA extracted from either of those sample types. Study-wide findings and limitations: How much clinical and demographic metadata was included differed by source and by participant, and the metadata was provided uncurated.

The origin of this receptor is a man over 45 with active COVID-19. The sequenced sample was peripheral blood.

Read as DNA, the sequence is TGTGCCAGCAGCTACGCCCAGGCTTCCTACGAGCAGTACTTC. Its amino acids are CASSYAQASYEQYF. The rearranged chain carries TRBV6-5 and TRBJ2-7, with the D segment identity uncertain. The trim is 6 bases for V and 1 base for J, with a gap of 13 bases between the germline ends. CDR1 and CDR2 (MNHEY, SVGAGI) derive from the germline V gene. The CDR3 has 14 amino acids, counting the end cysteine and phenylalanine. Of all the DNA, just the CDR3 is kept, 42 bases in frame from base 1.